Reported below is one T cell receptor (beta chain). The trim removed 5 bases at V and 0 bases at J, leaving 5 bases unmatched. Germline values: CDR1 SGHTA, CDR2 FQGNSA. This CDR3 has 17 residues. This sample was included in a study of blood T cells in healthy people across ages. Alongside a J-beta primer mix, a sample-barcoded 5' primer served in a second PCR lasting 7 to 11 cycles. Every cDNA molecule bore a tag from a template-switch adaptor containing 12 random nucleotides. TCRdb re-called the 5' RACE reads through MiXCR, storing one row per CDR3 protein. The table records hundreds of thousands of distinct CDR3 sequences, roughly 45% of them present only once.

This rearrangement joins TRBV7-2 to TRBJ2-7; 15 nucleotides line up with TRBD2. The sample taken for sequencing was blood. The receptor was derived from a woman in her fifties or sixties in good health. The DNA of the CDR3 is TGTGCCAGCAGCCCTGGACTAGCGGGAGGGAGCTCCTACGAGCAGTACTTC. It translates to CASSPGLAGGSSYEQYF.